The rows below give T cell receptor beta chains drawn from one sample of a study of T cells after yellow fever vaccination. TCRdb ran MiXCR on the 5' RACE reads and lists one entry per CDR3 protein. The sample has approximately 250,000 distinct CDR3 sequences, roughly 3.5% seen once. The input for sequencing was PBMCs, taken 15 days after the yellow fever booster vaccination. The receptor source for this set is a man aged 18 to 35 who received the YFV17D yellow fever vaccine. Each CDR3 is given with its conserved first and last residue. A D gene is named only where the DNA matches it firmly. Part of the rows lack a size; the others show once, few, many or a class for expanded clones.

v_gene	len	abundance	j_gene	d_gene	CDR3aa	CDR3nt
TRBV28	16	many	TRBJ2-2	-	CATDLFRPPASGELFF	TGTGCCACCGACTTATTCCGGCCCCCAGCGAGCGGGGAGCTGTTTTTT
TRBV14	13	many	TRBJ1-1	TRBD1	CASTSQGATEAFF	TGTGCCAGCACCTCACAGGGGGCGACTGAAGCTTTCTTT
TRBV29-1	13	-	TRBJ1-3	-	CSVERGPGNTIYF	TGCAGCGTTGAACGGGGGCCAGGAAACACCATATATTTT
TRBV4-1	14	-	TRBJ2-1	-	CASRPSGGWNEQFF	TGCGCCAGCAGGCCGTCGGGCGGGTGGAATGAGCAGTTCTTC
TRBV3-1	14	many	TRBJ2-2	-	CASSQEWDTGELFF	TGTGCCAGCAGCCAAGAATGGGACACCGGGGAGCTGTTTTTT
TRBV20-1	15	many	TRBJ1-5	-	CSASKRDGWNQPQHF	TGCAGTGCCTCCAAACGCGATGGTTGGAATCAGCCCCAGCATTTT
TRBV29-1	12	few	TRBJ2-7	-	CSVAGGGNEQYF	TGCAGCGTTGCAGGGGGAGGCAACGAGCAGTACTTC
TRBV2	15	many	TRBJ1-2	-	CASSVMTGANYGYTF	TGTGCCAGCAGTGTTATGACAGGAGCTAACTATGGCTACACCTTC
TRBV5-1	15	many	TRBJ2-1	TRBD1	CASSWRGQGWNEQFF	TGCGCCAGCAGCTGGCGCGGACAGGGGTGGAATGAGCAGTTCTTC
TRBV5-6	19	many	TRBJ2-2	-	CASSLRKLVHAANTGELFF	TGTGCCAGCAGCCTGAGGAAACTAGTGCACGCCGCGAACACCGGGGAGCTGTTTTTT
TRBV7-9	14	many	TRBJ1-5	TRBD1	CASSSGTGGQPQHF	TGTGCCAGCAGCTCAGGGACAGGGGGACAGCCCCAGCATTTT
TRBV6-5	15	many	TRBJ2-4	TRBD2	CASSSAREGKNIQYF	TGTGCCAGCAGTTCGGCCCGGGAGGGCAAAAACATTCAGTACTTC
TRBV27	14	many	TRBJ1-5	-	CASSFQYSNQPQHF	TGTGCCAGCAGTTTCCAATATAGCAATCAGCCCCAGCATTTT
TRBV5-1	17	many	TRBJ2-1	-	CASSRDRRVNPYNEQFF	TGCGCCAGCAGCAGGGATCGACGGGTCAATCCCTACAATGAGCAGTTCTTC
TRBV5-1	15	-	TRBJ2-5	TRBD2	CASSRGTSGPETQYF	TGCGCCAGCAGCAGGGGGACTAGCGGTCCAGAGACCCAGTACTTC
TRBV4-3	15	many	TRBJ1-5	-	CASSRDFGLNQPQHF	TGCGCCAGCAGCCGCGACTTTGGGCTGAATCAGCCCCAGCATTTT
TRBV4-2	14	many	TRBJ2-2	-	CASSQRGATGELFF	TGTGCCAGCAGCCAAAGAGGGGCCACCGGGGAGCTGTTTTTT
TRBV12-3/TRBV12-4	11	many	TRBJ2-7	-	CASSLGTERYF	TGTGCCAGCAGTCTAGGAACGGAACGGTACTTC
TRBV6-5	15	many	TRBJ2-7	TRBD1	CASSYGTGSSYEQYF	TGTGCCAGCAGTTACGGGACAGGGAGCTCCTACGAGCAGTACTTC
TRBV18	13	many	TRBJ1-1	-	CASSPGSHTEAFF	TGTGCCAGCTCACCAGGCAGTCACACTGAAGCTTTCTTT
TRBV12-3/TRBV12-4	15	many	TRBJ2-5	TRBD1	CASSFRQGWEETQYF	TGTGCCAGCAGTTTTAGACAGGGGTGGGAAGAGACCCAGTACTTC
TRBV5-1	14	many	TRBJ2-2	-	CASSFIASAGELFF	TGCGCCAGCAGCTTTATAGCTTCCGCCGGGGAGCTGTTTTTT
TRBV12-3/TRBV12-4	14	many	TRBJ2-2	-	CASSFVGNPGELFF	TGTGCCAGCAGTTTCGTCGGGAACCCCGGGGAGCTGTTTTTT
TRBV7-9	14	-	TRBJ2-1	TRBD2	CASRLAGEVNEQFF	TGTGCCAGCAGGTTAGCGGGGGAGGTCAATGAGCAGTTCTTC
TRBV11-1	16	many	TRBJ2-7	TRBD1	CASSLGPTGGKYEQYF	TGTGCCAGCAGTTTAGGACCGACAGGGGGAAAATACGAGCAGTACTTC
TRBV5-5	15	many	TRBJ2-1	-	CASSFSGDLYNEQFF	TGTGCCAGCAGCTTCTCGGGGGACCTCTACAATGAGCAGTTCTTC
TRBV6-5	13	many	TRBJ2-4	-	CASSGQSKNIQYF	TGTGCCAGCTCAGGACAGTCCAAAAACATTCAGTACTTC
TRBV6-5	16	many	TRBJ1-6	TRBD1	CASSRDRLRGNSPLHF	TGTGCCAGCAGCAGGGACAGACTTCGAGGGAATTCACCCCTCCACTTT
TRBV5-1	16	few	TRBJ1-4	-	CASSFDGSLLNEKLFF	TGCGCCAGCAGCTTCGATGGCAGCCTCCTTAATGAAAAACTGTTTTTT
TRBV5-1	15	many	TRBJ1-1	-	CASRARRALNTEAFF	TGCGCCAGCAGGGCAAGGCGGGCCCTGAACACTGAAGCTTTCTTT
TRBV20-1	12	many	TRBJ2-5	-	CSRQDRQETQYF	TGCAGTCGACAGGACCGCCAAGAGACCCAGTACTTC
TRBV12-3/TRBV12-4	16	many	TRBJ2-2	-	CASSSWGDSSTGELFF	TGTGCCAGCAGTTCTTGGGGGGACAGCTCAACCGGGGAGCTGTTTTTT
TRBV19	17	-	TRBJ2-7	TRBD1	CASSTRTQGASSYEQYF	TGTGCCAGTAGTACCAGAACACAGGGGGCCTCTTCCTACGAGCAGTACTTC
TRBV4-1	15	many	TRBJ1-4	-	CASSHDRGSGEKLFF	TGCGCCAGCAGCCACGACAGAGGGAGCGGTGAAAAACTGTTTTTT
TRBV5-5	13	many	TRBJ2-5	-	CASSQQDQETQYF	TGTGCCAGCAGCCAACAGGACCAAGAGACCCAGTACTTC
TRBV7-6	14	many	TRBJ2-3	TRBD2	CASSKGTSADTQYF	TGTGCCAGCAGCAAAGGGACTAGTGCAGATACGCAGTATTTT
TRBV6-2/TRBV6-3	21	many	TRBJ2-5	TRBD2	CASSYPKPSSSGGPLMETQYF	TGTGCCAGCAGTTACCCCAAACCCTCGAGTAGCGGGGGGCCCTTGATGGAGACCCAGTACTTC
TRBV6-2/TRBV6-3	16	many	TRBJ1-5	-	CASSYGTGSGDQPQHF	TGTGCCAGCAGTTACGGTACGGGGTCTGGGGATCAGCCCCAGCATTTT
TRBV5-6	13	many	TRBJ2-2	-	CASSFSYTGELFF	TGTGCCAGCAGCTTTAGCTACACCGGGGAGCTGTTTTTT
TRBV5-1	18	many	TRBJ2-1	TRBD1	CASSSNLQGQGSYNEQFF	TGCGCCAGCAGCTCGAATTTACAGGGGCAAGGCTCCTACAATGAGCAGTTCTTC
TRBV12-3/TRBV12-4	13	-	TRBJ1-1	-	CASSLHWVSEAFF	TGTGCCAGCAGTTTACATTGGGTCTCTGAAGCTTTCTTT
TRBV7-9	14	many	TRBJ2-5	TRBD1	CASSYRGPKETQYF	TGTGCCAGCAGCTACAGGGGTCCTAAAGAGACCCAGTACTTC
TRBV20-1	14	many	TRBJ2-5	-	CSAKGRASWETQYF	TGCAGTGCCAAGGGTAGGGCTAGCTGGGAGACCCAGTACTTC
TRBV5-4	18	many	TRBJ2-5	TRBD2	CASSLAGGGAYLPETQYF	TGTGCCAGCAGCTTGGCCGGCGGGGGGGCGTATCTTCCAGAGACCCAGTACTTC
TRBV10-3	15	many	TRBJ1-5	TRBD1	CAISMTGGVLQPQHF	TGTGCCATCAGTATGACAGGGGGGGTGTTACAGCCCCAGCATTTT
TRBV5-1	13	many	TRBJ2-7	-	CASSAGTSYEQYF	TGCGCCAGCAGCGCCGGGACTTCCTACGAGCAGTACTTC
TRBV27	19	many	TRBJ2-2	-	CTSRLPGLTSPGFSGELFF	TGCACCAGCAGGTTACCGGGACTTACCTCCCCGGGTTTCTCCGGGGAGCTGTTTTTT
TRBV5-6	13	many	TRBJ1-1	-	CASSSGFLAEAFF	TGTGCCAGCAGTTCAGGGTTTCTGGCTGAAGCTTTCTTT
TRBV20-1	15	-	TRBJ1-3	-	CSARTGPFSGNTIYF	TGCAGTGCTAGAACGGGTCCATTCTCTGGAAACACCATATATTTT
TRBV7-6	16	many	TRBJ1-2	-	CASSPIPGRWVYGYTF	TGTGCCAGCAGCCCCATACCGGGACGGTGGGTCTATGGCTACACCTTC
TRBV18	12	few	TRBJ2-2	-	CASSPTNGELFF	TGTGCCAGCTCACCTACTAACGGGGAGCTGTTTTTT
TRBV12-3/TRBV12-4	16	many	TRBJ2-2	TRBD1	CASSPGQGWNTGELFF	TGTGCCAGCAGCCCAGGACAGGGCTGGAACACCGGGGAGCTGTTTTTT
TRBV4-2	15	many	TRBJ1-5	TRBD1	CASSQDDRGSLTQHF	TGTGCCAGCAGCCAAGATGACAGGGGATCCTTAACGCAGCATTTT
TRBV10-3	16	many	TRBJ1-1	TRBD1	CAISKSGTGVSTEAFF	TGTGCCATCAGTAAATCCGGGACAGGGGTGAGCACTGAAGCTTTCTTT
TRBV5-1	15	many	TRBJ2-7	TRBD1	CASSRPTGTGSEQYF	TGCGCCAGCAGCCGGCCAACCGGGACAGGGAGCGAGCAGTACTTC
TRBV2	15	many	TRBJ2-3	TRBD2	CASRVLAGTTDTQYF	TGTGCCAGCAGGGTACTAGCGGGAACCACAGATACGCAGTATTTT
TRBV5-4	13	-	TRBJ1-2	-	CASKGHLGGGYTF	TGTGCCAGCAAAGGGCATCTAGGGGGAGGCTACACCTTC
TRBV7-2	14	many	TRBJ1-4	-	CASSFQWGGEKLFF	TGTGCCAGCAGCTTCCAGTGGGGGGGTGAAAAACTGTTTTTT
TRBV28	13	many	TRBJ1-5	-	CATSGRADQPQHF	TGTGCCACCTCAGGGAGGGCGGATCAGCCCCAGCATTTT